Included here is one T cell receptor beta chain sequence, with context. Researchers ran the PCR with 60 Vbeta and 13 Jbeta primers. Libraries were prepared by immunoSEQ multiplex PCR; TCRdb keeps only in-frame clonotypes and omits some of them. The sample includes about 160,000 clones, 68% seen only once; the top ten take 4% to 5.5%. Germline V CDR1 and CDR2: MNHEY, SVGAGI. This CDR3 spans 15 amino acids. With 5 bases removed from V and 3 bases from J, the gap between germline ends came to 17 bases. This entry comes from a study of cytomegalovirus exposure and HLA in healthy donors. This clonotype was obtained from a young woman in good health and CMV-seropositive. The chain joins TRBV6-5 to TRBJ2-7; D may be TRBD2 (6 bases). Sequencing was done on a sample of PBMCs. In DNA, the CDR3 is TGTGCCAGCAGTCAACGGGACTTCCCTATCTACGAGCAGTACTTC. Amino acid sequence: CASSQRDFPIYEQYF.